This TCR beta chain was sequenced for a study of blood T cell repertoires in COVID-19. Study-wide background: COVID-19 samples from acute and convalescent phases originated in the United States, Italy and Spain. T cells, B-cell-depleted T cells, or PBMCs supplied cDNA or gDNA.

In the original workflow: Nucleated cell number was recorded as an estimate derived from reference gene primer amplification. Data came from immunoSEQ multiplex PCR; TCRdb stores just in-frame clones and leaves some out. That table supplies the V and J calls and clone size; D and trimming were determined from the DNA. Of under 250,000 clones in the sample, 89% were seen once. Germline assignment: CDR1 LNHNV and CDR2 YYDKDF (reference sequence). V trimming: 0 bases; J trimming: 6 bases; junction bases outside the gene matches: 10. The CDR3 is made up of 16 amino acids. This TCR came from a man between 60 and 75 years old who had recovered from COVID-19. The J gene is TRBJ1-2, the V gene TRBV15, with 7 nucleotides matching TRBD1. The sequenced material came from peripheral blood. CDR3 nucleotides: TGTGCCACCAGCAGAGATCGGGGGGGGACAGTAAATGGCTACACCTTC. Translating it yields CATSRDRGGTVNGYTF.